One sample yielded the 8 T cell receptor beta chains listed below, sequenced in a study of blood T cell repertoires in COVID-19. Method: immunoSEQ multiplex PCR; TCRdb's copy keeps in-frame clones and lacks some. This table has some 110,000 clones, approximately 76% appearing once. The specimen sequenced was peripheral blood. The receptors here all came from a woman in her seventies with acute or convalescent COVID-19.

This chain links TRBV29-1 with TRBJ2-5; D remains ambiguous. V lost 4 bases, J lost 3 bases, and 6 bases lay in between. The CDR3 sequence is 11 residues long. Germline V CDR1 and CDR2: SQVTM, ANQGSEA. The CDR3 region is CSVGQKETQYF. DNA for the CDR3: TGCAGCGTTGGTCAGAAAGAGACCCAGTACTTC.

V is TRBV10-1 and J is TRBJ2-5, with 7 bases aligning to TRBD1. Germline CDR1 WNHNN, CDR2 SYGVQD (reference sequence). The CDR3 contains 12 residues. The V segment lost 4 bases and the J segment 13 bases; nucleotides outside the gene matches: 9. CDR3 loop: CASSGTTGASYF. DNA for the CDR3: TGCGCCAGCAGTGGTACCACAGGGGCGTCGTACTTC.

CDR3 in DNA: TGTGCCCACGACAGGGGAAAAGAAAAACTGTTTTTT. Translating it yields CAHDRGKEKLFF. The gene calls are TRBV30 and TRBJ1-4; 8 bases are a match to TRBD1. With 8 bases clipped from V and 8 bases from J, the junction kept 7 bases outside the gene matches. The germline CDR1 and CDR2 sequences are GTSNPN and SVGIG (reference sequence). This CDR3 spans 12 amino acids.

This sequence joins TRBV18 and TRBJ1-1, with no clear D. CDR3 length: 13 amino acids. CDR1 is KGHSH, CDR2 LQKENI, per germline. The V end was cut by 4 bases, the J end by 3 bases, with 9 bases between. CDR3 residues: CASSLTGDTEAFF. In DNA, the CDR3 is TGTGCCAGCTCACTTACCGGGGACACTGAAGCTTTCTTT.

V usage is TRBV30 and J usage is TRBJ2-5; 13 nucleotides match TRBD2. Per the germline V gene, CDR1 is GTSNPN and CDR2 is SVGIG (reference sequence). The CDR3 is 14 residues long. Losses at the gene ends were 4 bases for V and 5 bases for J; bases not matched to a gene: 4. CDR3 nucleotides: TGTGCCTGGAAGGGACTAGCGGGGTTGGAGACCCAGTACTTC. It specifies CAWKGLAGLETQYF.

This clone is termed medium-sized. As DNA, the CDR3 is TGTGCCAGCAGCTTGAGGACAGGTTATGGCTACACCTTC. Residues: CASSLRTGYGYTF. This chain joins TRBV7-8 and TRBJ1-2; 7 positions match TRBD1. The CDR3 totals 13 residues. The J segment lost 5 bases and the V segment lost 3 bases, leaving 3 bases of the junction unmatched. CDR1 and CDR2 (germline): SGHVS, FQNEAQ.

V gene TRBV5-6 combines with J gene TRBJ2-5; TRBD2 matches at 7 bases. The CDR3 spans 15 residues. Germline assignment: CDR1 SGHDT and CDR2 YYEEEE. After removal of 4 bases from V and 5 bases from J, the junction contained 11 bases not matched to a gene. CDR3 in amino acids: CASSGGLLARETQYF. As DNA, the CDR3 is TGTGCCAGCAGCGGGGGACTACTCGCCCGTGAGACCCAGTACTTC.

J is TRBJ1-2 and V is TRBV7-8, with D maybe TRBD1 (6 bases). The CDR3 length is 11 residues. Germline CDR1 is SGHVS and CDR2 is FQNEAQ. The V end was cut by 5 bases, the J end by 7 bases, with 8 bases between. The CDR3 region is CASSPGVGYTF. The CDR3 bases are TGTGCCAGCAGCCCAGGGGTTGGCTACACCTTC.